Each of the 19 T cell receptor beta chains below was sequenced from the same sample in a study of a mutant IDH1 vaccine in newly diagnosed glioma. Their antigen targets remain unknown. Produced via immunoSEQ multiplex PCR; TCRdb's table is partial and in-frame only. The sample holds 50,000 to 75,000 clones, approximately 80% seen once. Time point reported: week 11, during vaccination. A single vaccine dose contained 300 ug of mutant IDH1 20-mer peptide, and topical imiquimod was used with it. The specimen comprised PBMCs, sampled from a glioma patient whose treatment included an IDH1 peptide vaccine. The source is a man over 45 with glioma.

This clone appeared once. Its ends do not fully match the called genes, so a read error is possible. The V gene is TRBV29-1, the J gene TRBJ2-2; possible D gene TRBD2, 6 bases. This CDR3 region has 12 residues. Germline CDR1 SQVTM, CDR2 ANQGSEA. As DNA, the CDR3 is TGCACTCGCGGGGTTTCGCACCGGGGAGCTGTTTTT. Protein sequence: CTRGVSHRGAVF.

This clone was seen only a few times. V usage is TRBV6-1 and J usage is TRBJ1-5, with 9 bases lining up with TRBD1. CDR1 and CDR2 (germline): MNHNS, SASEGT. Trimming took 4 bases from V and 3 from J; bases not matched to a gene: 7. The CDR3 consists of 16 residues. CDR3 sequence reads: CASSADRGEVNQPQHF. The CDR3, as DNA: TGTGCCAGCAGTGCGGACAGGGGTGAGGTCAATCAGCCCCAGCATTTT.

The sample holds one count of this clone. The CDR3: CATSSPPVYEQYF. The DNA of the CDR3 is TGTGCCACCAGCAGCCCACCCGTATACGAGCAGTACTTC. This sequence joins TRBV15 and TRBJ2-7; D remains ambiguous. Germline V lookup: CDR1 LNHNV, CDR2 YYDKDF (reference sequence). With 3 bases removed from V and 4 bases from J, the gap between germline ends came to 10 bases. This CDR3 contains 13 residues.

This rearrangement joins TRBV28 to TRBJ1-2, with D maybe TRBD1 (6 bases). V was shortened by 5 bases and J by 4 bases, with 17 bases between the two germline ends. The length of the CDR3 is 15 residues. Per germline, CDR1 MDHEN and CDR2 SYDVKM. The CDR3 spells CASSLTQTDSYGYTF. CDR3 in DNA: TGTGCCAGCAGTCTGACTCAGACGGACAGCTATGGCTACACCTTC.

The chain couples TRBV5-4 to TRBJ1-3, with 7 bases lining up with TRBD1. The J segment lost 8 bases and the V segment lost 4 bases, leaving 6 bases of the junction unmatched. The CDR3 loop spans 13 amino acids. Germline CDR1 reads SGHNT; CDR2 reads YYREEE (reference sequence). The CDR3 DNA sequence: TGTGCCAGCAGCACACAGGGGATAGACACCATATATTTT. This encodes CASSTQGIDTIYF.

The chain links TRBV5-1 to TRBJ2-3; 10 bases align to TRBD2. This CDR3 contains 16 residues. The germline V gene encodes CDR1 SGHRS and CDR2 YFSETQ. Trimming took 3 bases from V and 5 from J; bases not matched to a gene: 9. CDR3 protein: CASSWGIAGGEDTQYF. Here the CDR3 DNA reads TGCGCCAGCAGCTGGGGAATAGCGGGAGGTGAAGATACGCAGTATTTT. The whole variable domain, remainder taken from reference TRBV5-1 and TRBJ2-3, is KAGVTQTPRYLIKTRGQQVTLSCSPISGHRSVSWYQQTPGQGLQFLFEYFSETQRNKGNFPGRFSGRQFSNSRSEMNVSTLELGDSALYLCASSWGIAGGEDTQYFGPGTRLTVL.

The V call is TRBV7-2, the J call TRBJ2-3; 7 bases map to TRBD2. With 5 bases clipped from V and 6 bases from J, the junction kept 11 bases outside the gene matches. The CDR3 has 15 residues. Germline assignment: CDR1 SGHTA and CDR2 FQGNSA. DNA for the CDR3: TGTGCCAGCAGCCTCCCAGCGGGGAATGCCGATACGCAGTATTTT. It yields the protein CASSLPAGNADTQYF.

The gene calls are TRBV5-4 and TRBJ2-1, with 8 positions matching TRBD2. Germline-derived CDR1 and CDR2 are SGHNT and YYREEE (reference sequence). V shed 0 bases and J 6 bases; nucleotides not matched to a gene: 5. CDR3 length: 15 amino acids. This CDR3 is CASSLGGGGPNEQFF. The CDR3 DNA reads TGTGCCAGCAGCTTGGGTGGCGGGGGGCCCAATGAGCAGTTCTTC.

This rearrangement joins TRBV6-6 to TRBJ2-5; D unresolved. The CDR3 spans 12 residues. Germline CDR1 is MNHNY and CDR2 is SVGAGI (reference sequence). The ends were cut back, 7 bases at V and 2 bases at J, with 8 bases in the middle. CDR3 nucleotides: TGTGCCAGCACCGGCCGACAAGAGACCCAGTACTTC. Protein sequence: CASTGRQETQYF.

This clone was seen a single time. This sequence joins TRBV30 and TRBJ1-5; 7 nucleotides line up with TRBD1. V gave up 6 bases and J gave up 4 bases; unmatched junction bases: 6. The CDR3 runs to 13 residues. Looked up from germline, CDR1 is GTSNPN and CDR2 is SVGIG (reference sequence). CDR3 sequence reads: CACQPQGNQPQHF. CDR3 nucleotide sequence: TGTGCCTGCCAGCCACAGGGGAATCAGCCCCAGCATTTT.

The rearrangement joins TRBV7-2 to TRBJ2-7, with 8 bases identical to TRBD2. CDR1 is SGHTA and CDR2 is FQGNSA in the germline V gene. V shed 4 bases, J shed 4 bases, and the junction held 3 bases outside the gene matches. The CDR3 consists of 13 residues. CDR3 coding DNA: TGTGCCAGCAGCTCTAGCGGGCTTTACGAGCAGTACTTC. It encodes CASSSSGLYEQYF.

The chain is built from TRBV7-2 and TRBJ1-2, with a possible D match to TRBD1 (5 bases). The CDR3 has 14 residues. Germline V gene sequence: CDR1 SGHTA, CDR2 FQGNSA. V lost 5 bases and J lost 8, with 18 bases in between. The CDR3 DNA is TGTGCCAGCAGCGCCCTGGGGGAGAGGAGAGGCTACACCTTC. Encoded protein: CASSALGERRGYTF.

The rearrangement joins TRBV21-1 to TRBJ1-2; the table's D call, TRBD1, has no DNA check behind it. TRBV21-1 is a pseudogene segment. This CDR3 is 16 amino acids long. CDR3 nucleotide sequence: TGTGCCAGCATCCTCAGCGAACCGGGACAGGGATTGGGCTACACCTTC. Translated, it gives CASILSEPGQGLGYTF.

The chain has TRBV7-9 and TRBJ2-5, with 9 bases aligning to TRBD1. V lost 6 bases and J lost 4; bases outside the gene matches: 6. Germline assignment: CDR1 SEHNR and CDR2 FQNEAQ (reference sequence). The CDR3 runs 14 residues. Here the CDR3 reads CASRGQGDGETQYF. The CDR3 region has the DNA TGTGCCAGCAGGGGACAGGGAGACGGAGAGACCCAGTACTTC.

The V and J genes are TRBV27 and TRBJ2-6; tentatively, D is TRBD2 (5 bases). Germline V gives CDR1 MNHEY, CDR2 SMNVEV (reference sequence). Trimming left V 6 bases short and J 2 bases short, with 11 bases between. This CDR3 has 15 residues. The CDR3 bases are TGTGCCAGCAGCATGACTATGGCTGGGGCCAACGTCCTGACTTTC. This sequence encodes CASSMTMAGANVLTF. Drawing the rest from reference TRBV27 and TRBJ2-6, the complete variable domain is EAQVTQNPRYLITVTGKKLTVTCSQNMNHEYMSWYRQDPGLGLRQIYYSMNVEVTDKGDVPEGYKVSRKEKRNFPLILESPSPNQTSLYFCASSMTMAGANVLTFGAGSRLTVL.

Only one count was recorded for this clone. The rearrangement links TRBV19 to TRBJ1-2, with TRBD1 as a possible D gene (5 bases). CDR1 and CDR2 from the germline V gene are LNHDA and SQIVND (reference sequence). Trimming removed 7 bases from V and 4 bases from J, with 16 bases in between. This CDR3 contains 14 residues. The CDR3 region has the DNA TGTGCCAGTACTCCAGGGTCCCAGAGCTATGGCTACACCTTC. The encoded protein is CASTPGSQSYGYTF.

The chain employs TRBV5-1 and TRBJ2-3; D is tentatively TRBD1 or TRBD2 (5 bases each). The CDR3 covers 15 residues. Deletions cut 6 bases from V and 0 bases from J, with 14 bases between. The germline CDR1 and CDR2 sequences are SGHRS and YFSETQ. The CDR3 coding sequence is TGCGCCAGCATCGAGGGGCAAACTAGCACAGATACGCAGTATTTT. Encoded protein: CASIEGQTSTDTQYF.

The table lists this clone with a few counts. The chain is built from TRBV6-6 and TRBJ2-7, with 8 bases fitting TRBD2. The CDR3 is 14 residues long. Germline V gene lookup returns CDR1 MNHNY and CDR2 SVGAGI (reference sequence). The V gene end was trimmed by 6 bases and the J gene end by 4 bases; junction bases not matched to a gene: 8. CDR3 amino acids: CASSGGGPGYEQYF. The CDR3 DNA is TGTGCCAGCAGCGGGGGGGGGCCGGGGTACGAGCAGTACTTC.

The chain recombines TRBV28 with TRBJ1-5; D remains unclear. Germline V CDR1 and CDR2: MDHEN, SYDVKM. V was trimmed by 5 bases and J by 7 bases, leaving 12 bases between them. The CDR3 extends over 13 amino acids. The CDR3 DNA reads as TGTGCCAGCAGTATCAATGCGGGCCAGCCCCAGCATTTT. As protein: CASSINAGQPQHF.